These T cell receptor beta chains were read from a single sample in a study of molecular identifiers for immune sequencing clone quantification. TCRdb re-analysed the PCR reads in MiXCR, keeping a single row per CDR3 protein. The sample has some 650,000 distinct CDR3 sequences; around 20% are singletons. Sequencing was performed on naive CD8+ T cells from blood, with Jurkat cell RNA spiked in. The origin of the receptors is a human donor in good health. Some libraries in this study had Jurkat cell RNA spiked in. CDR3s leave out the opening cysteine and the closing phenylalanine or tryptophan. The D gene is left open where the match is weak.

V gene,D gene,J gene,CDR3 protein
TRBV7-9,TRBD1,TRBJ1-2,ASSLELRYLEGQNYGYT
TRBV7-7,-,TRBJ2-3,ASSNRVRDTQY
TRBV19,TRBD2,TRBJ2-1,ASNLAGDYNEQF
TRBV4-1,TRBD1,TRBJ1-2,ASSQDRGTGYGYT
TRBV10-1,-,TRBJ2-1,ASSEFYSAFEQF
TRBV11-2,-,TRBJ2-1,ASSLEAGRYNEQF
TRBV6-2/TRBV6-3,TRBD1,TRBJ1-1,ASSYYRGGGRGTEAF
TRBV5-1,-,TRBJ2-1,ASSSDTPFFDEQF
TRBV28,-,TRBJ2-5,ASSLGQIQETQY
TRBV5-1,TRBD2,TRBJ2-1,ASSLVVQRAGGSYNEQF
TRBV7-6,-,TRBJ2-5,ASSFEGLETQY
TRBV5-6,TRBD2,TRBJ2-7,ASSSTSGRAYEQY
TRBV10-2,-,TRBJ2-7,ASSDLGYEQY
TRBV28,-,TRBJ1-5,ASSFLGPRGPEANNQPQH
TRBV19,TRBD1,TRBJ2-5,ASSSWDRGQETRY
TRBV10-3,TRBD1,TRBJ2-5,ATWKGQIETQY
TRBV19,-,TRBJ1-4,ASSMTAWDEKLF
TRBV19,TRBD1,TRBJ1-5,ASSPRGQVNQPQH
TRBV6-5,-,TRBJ2-1,ASSQQRGRRLNEQF
TRBV7-8,TRBD2,TRBJ2-3,ASSLTRGLAGGTDTQY
TRBV11-1,-,TRBJ2-3,ASSRDGGNLHTQY
TRBV6-1,-,TRBJ2-7,ASSERAFHSNYEQY
TRBV28,-,TRBJ1-1,ASSPSRGADEAF
TRBV27,-,TRBJ2-7,ASNSNALQGGDEQY
TRBV27,-,TRBJ2-1,ASSLSPGNEQF
TRBV6-2/TRBV6-3,-,TRBJ2-7,ASSRPGGSYEQY
TRBV29-1,-,TRBJ2-3,SVELSGSTDTQY
TRBV30,-,TRBJ1-1,AWAGNSEAF
TRBV7-6,-,TRBJ2-7,ASSLDQSEQY
TRBV20-1,-,TRBJ2-1,SAKLAEGFWEQF
TRBV4-1,TRBD1,TRBJ2-7,ASSQVRDRGRI
TRBV3-1,-,TRBJ1-4,ASSQEWGAGEKLF
TRBV20-1,TRBD1,TRBJ2-7,SAADRRLGYEQY
TRBV12-3/TRBV12-4,-,TRBJ2-5,ASSGVTQY
TRBV9,-,TRBJ1-4,ASSGTDEEKLF
TRBV2,TRBD2,TRBJ2-7,ASSPGQREGLYEQY
TRBV12-3/TRBV12-4,-,TRBJ1-2,AGSFPREEGYT
TRBV20-1,TRBD1,TRBJ2-7,SARGPGQDNYEQY
TRBV19,TRBD1,TRBJ1-1,ASSWGTANTEAF
TRBV19,TRBD1,TRBJ1-5,ATRDREGENQPQH
TRBV12-3/TRBV12-4,-,TRBJ1-2,ASNSGQTNYGYT
TRBV27,TRBD2,TRBJ2-1,ASSLILAGHEQF
TRBV4-3,-,TRBJ2-7,ASSQEQGDASYEQY
TRBV24-1,TRBD1,TRBJ1-5,ATSDTGTGDYSNQPQH
TRBV14,-,TRBJ2-1,ASSQIQGRNNEQF
TRBV15,TRBD1,TRBJ1-2,AATLNKQGNYGYT
TRBV13,TRBD1,TRBJ2-5,ASSLGVGQGYQETQY
TRBV4-3,-,TRBJ2-7,ASSQDMGRSTYEQY
TRBV6-5,-,TRBJ2-1,ASSYDGSYNEQF
TRBV28,-,TRBJ2-2,ASSLLTGRSTGELF
TRBV20-1,-,TRBJ1-3,SVWDSPIDTIY
TRBV6-2/TRBV6-3,-,TRBJ2-6,ASSYIKFSGANVLT
TRBV7-9,-,TRBJ1-5,ASSQGFAQPQH